The clone carrying this T cell receptor beta chain occurred many times. Its antigen is undetermined. This entry is derived from a study of molecular identifiers for immune sequencing clone quantification. This CDR3 contains 13 residues. The germline CDR1 and CDR2 sequences are MNHNY and SVGAGI (reference sequence). With 0 bases removed from V and 6 bases from J, the gap between germline ends came to 9 bases. From 20,000 to 1,000,000 sorted cells, naive CD8 libraries were generated with 10%, 30% or 50% RNA. When naive CD8 T cells were sorted, they were gated as CD8+CD4-CCR7+CD45RA+. MiXCR was run by TCRdb on the PCR reads, yielding one entry per CDR3 protein. This sample has fewer than 350,000 distinct CDR3 sequences, with about a fifth found just once. Regarding the study as a whole: Under 1% of molecules in naive cells, but over 97% of effector molecules, belonged to clones above 20 RNA copies. Jurkat TCR RNA that was spiked in from one cell was reportedly detectable among under 1.2 million naive cells.

The sequence derives from a human donor in good health. Some libraries in this study had Jurkat cell RNA spiked in. Specimen: naive CD8+ T cells from blood, with Jurkat cell RNA spiked in. Subset given: FACS-sorted CD8+CD4-CCR7+CD45RA+ naive T cells. This chain joins TRBV6-6 and TRBJ2-7; D possibly corresponds to TRBD1 (6 bases). The CDR3 DNA sequence: TGTGCCAGCAGTTACTCTGGACAGCCCGAGCAGTACTTC. It encodes CASSYSGQPEQYF.